This T cell receptor beta chain emerged from a study of human T cells and chemical hapten exposure. As for time point: patch test 3, about 24 weeks after DPC sensitization. Noted treatment: therapeutic diphenylcyclopropenone sensitization with weekly scalp DPC. General study points: The presence of alopecia in the donors means their immune response may differ from healthy people's.

Germline CDR1 reads MDHEN; CDR2 reads SYDVKM. There are 14 residues in the CDR3. The V and J ends lost 3 bases and 7 bases, in that order; junction bases with no gene match: 2. This clonotype has at least ten counts. Its antigen is currently unknown. MiXCR, run by TCRdb on the RACE reads, gives a single entry per CDR3 protein. The sample has tens of thousands of distinct CDR3 sequences; about 11% are singletons. The material was whole blood, obtained in connection with sensitization to the hapten diphenylcyclopropenone (DPC). The receptor was isolated from a young woman with alopecia areata. Some clones in this sample may be carry-over from other donors' samples. The chain recombines TRBV28 with TRBJ2-1; 11 bases agree with TRBD2. In DNA form, the CDR3 reads TGTGCCAGCAGTTTTAGCGGGGGGGCAAATGAGCAGTTCTTC. Protein sequence: CASSFSGGANEQFF.